This entry lists 15 T cell receptor beta chains sequenced from one sample in a study of shared clonotypes between healthy human individuals. Clones were sequenced by immunoSEQ multiplex PCR, and TCRdb holds only the in-frame ones, with some missing. The table includes over a million clones, about 96% detected once. Sequencing was performed on naive CD4+ T cells sorted from blood. Subset reported: CD45RA+ positively selected. The receptor set was obtained from a man younger than 45 in good health.

The chain employs TRBV27 and TRBJ1-1; 7 nucleotides align to TRBD1. The CDR3 is made up of 14 amino acids. Trimming removed 5 bases from V and 1 base from J; junction bases left unmatched: 4. Germline-derived CDR1 and CDR2 are MNHEY and SMNVEV (reference sequence). CDR3 region: CASSPWTGNTEAFF. The CDR3 DNA sequence: TGTGCCAGCAGTCCATGGACAGGGAACACTGAAGCTTTCTTT.

The chain carries TRBV19 and TRBJ2-7; D unresolved. The CDR3 covers 11 residues. The germline V and J ends were trimmed by 5 bases and 4 bases, with 6 bases remaining between them. Germline values: CDR1 LNHDA, CDR2 SQIVND (reference sequence). The CDR3 loop is CASSFRYEQYF. The CDR3 DNA is TGTGCCAGTAGTTTCAGGTACGAGCAGTACTTC.

DNA for the CDR3: TGTGCCAGCAGTTTGGGCCACGGGAGGACCGGGGAGCTGTTTTTT. Translated, it gives CASSLGHGRTGELFF. The genes are TRBV27 and TRBJ2-2; 7 bases match TRBD2. The ends lost 3 bases at V and 5 bases at J; junction bases unmatched: 6. The CDR3 spans 15 residues. Germline CDR1 MNHEY, CDR2 SMNVEV (reference sequence).

V gene TRBV6-1 combines with J gene TRBJ1-4; D is undetermined. The CDR3 is made up of 15 amino acids. From germline, CDR1 is MNHNS and CDR2 SASEGT. Trimming removed 6 bases at V and 0 bases at J, with 11 bases between. CDR3 sequence reads: CASRGTIATNEKLFF. CDR3 in DNA: TGTGCCAGCAGGGGAACTATTGCAACTAATGAAAAACTGTTTTTT.

Worth noting for this clone: The sample holds other DNA sequences that translate to the same CDR3. This chain links TRBV5-1 with TRBJ2-3; D ambiguous. The germline gives CDR1 SGHRS, CDR2 YFSETQ. This CDR3 contains 11 residues. V lost 4 bases and J lost 6, with 6 bases in between. The CDR3 DNA follows: TGCGCCAGCAGCCTACTCGATACGCAGTATTTT. Amino acid sequence: CASSLLDTQYF. Variable domain in full (rest from reference TRBV5-1 and TRBJ2-3): KAGVTQTPRYLIKTRGQQVTLSCSPISGHRSVSWYQQTPGQGLQFLFEYFSETQRNKGNFPGRFSGRQFSNSRSEMNVSTLELGDSALYLCASSLLDTQYFGPGTRLTVL.

The gene calls are TRBV28 and TRBJ2-7; possible D gene TRBD2, 6 bases. Per the germline V gene, CDR1 is MDHEN and CDR2 is SYDVKM. CDR3 length: 17 residues. With 3 bases removed from V and 7 bases from J, the gap between germline ends came to 25 bases. CDR3 DNA sequence: TGTGCCAGCAGTTTTAGGGGTCCGGGACTTGCCATTGGGGAGCAGTACTTC. Its protein product is CASSFRGPGLAIGEQYF. Full variable domain (missing parts from reference TRBV28 and TRBJ2-7): DVKVTQSSRYLVKRTGEKVFLECVQDMDHENMFWYRQDPGLGLRLIYFSYDVKMKEKGDIPEGYSVSREKKERFSLILESASTNQTSMYLCASSFRGPGLAIGEQYFGPGTRLTVT.

The chain carries TRBV28 and TRBJ2-7, with D perhaps matching TRBD1 (6 bases). Germline V CDR1 and CDR2: MDHEN, SYDVKM. The length of the CDR3 is 15 residues. V was clipped by 3 bases and J by 3 bases, with 15 bases between them. In DNA form, the CDR3 reads TGTGCCAGCAGTTTCGGGGACATTACTAGCTACGAGCAGTACTTC. It yields the protein CASSFGDITSYEQYF.

This chain joins TRBV2 and TRBJ1-5; TRBD1 aligns across 9 bases. J gave up 6 bases and V 5 bases, and 5 bases lay outside the gene matches. Germline-derived CDR1 and CDR2 are SNHLY and FYNNEI. The CDR3 covers 14 residues. The CDR3 sequence is CASSSTGGFQPQHF. CDR3 coding DNA: TGTGCCAGCAGTTCAACAGGGGGCTTTCAGCCCCAGCATTTT.

The genes are TRBV14 and TRBJ2-5; 10 bases agree with TRBD2. The CDR3 is 16 residues long. Germline V gene lookup returns CDR1 SGHDN and CDR2 FVKESK. V lost 2 bases to trimming and J lost 5 bases; unmatched junction nucleotides: 8. CDR3 loop: CASSQLLAGELETQYF. In nucleotides, the CDR3 is TGTGCCAGCAGCCAACTTCTAGCGGGAGAATTGGAGACCCAGTACTTC.

The chain employs TRBV27 and TRBJ1-1, with D uncertain. This CDR3 contains 13 residues. Germline CDR1 is MNHEY and CDR2 is SMNVEV (reference sequence). With 3 bases removed from V and 6 bases from J, the gap between germline ends came to 11 bases. The chain's CDR3 is CASSLMRGAEAFF. The CDR3 DNA reads as TGTGCCAGCAGTTTGATGCGGGGAGCTGAAGCTTTCTTT.

CDR3 nucleotides: TGTGCCAGCTCCGTCAGAGTACAAGAGACCCAGTACTTC. It codes for CASSVRVQETQYF. The chain employs TRBV18 and TRBJ2-5; D unresolved. The CDR3 runs 13 residues. Per germline, CDR1 KGHSH and CDR2 LQKENI. Trimming took 6 bases from V and 2 from J, leaving 10 bases between them.

This chain joins TRBV5-5 and TRBJ2-3; D is uncertain. CDR1 and CDR2 (germline): SGHKS, YYEKEE (reference sequence). V was shortened by 0 bases and J by 2 bases, with 7 bases between the two germline ends. The CDR3 consists of 14 residues. In DNA, the CDR3 is TGTGCCAGCAGCTTGGAAGCTAACACAGATACGCAGTATTTT. It specifies CASSLEANTDTQYF.

The rearrangement joins TRBV4-1 to TRBJ1-4; tentatively, D is TRBD1 (6 bases). The ends were cut back, 6 bases at V and 1 base at J, with 12 bases in the middle. Germline CDR1 reads MGHRA; CDR2 reads YSYEKL. This CDR3 contains 15 residues. CDR3: CASSFGQRTNEKLFF. CDR3 nucleotide sequence: TGCGCCAGCAGTTTCGGACAGAGAACTAATGAAAAACTGTTTTTT.

The chain couples TRBV5-4 to TRBJ2-5, with TRBD1 identical over 10 bases. Trimming cost V 2 bases and J 7 bases; bases outside gene matches: 5. The CDR3 totals 14 residues. Germline CDR1 is SGHNT and CDR2 is YYREEE (reference sequence). CDR3 DNA: TGTGCCAGCAGCTTTTCGGGACAGGGGCCGACCCAGTACTTC. This encodes CASSFSGQGPTQYF.

The chain carries TRBV6-6 and TRBJ1-1; TRBD1 matches 8 bases. CDR1 is MNHNY and CDR2 is SVGAGI in the germline V gene (reference sequence). This CDR3 spans 14 amino acids. V was pared by 5 bases and J by 6 bases, with 8 bases of the junction left unmatched. DNA of the CDR3: TGTGCCAGCAGTCCCCCCGGACAGGGCGCTGAAGCTTTCTTT. Translating gives CASSPPGQGAEAFF.